The entry below describes one TCR beta chain. Its specificity is unknown. The data stem from a study of CD8 T cells in ankylosing spondylitis. Making the TCR beta libraries involved quantitative 5'-RACE with molecular barcodes. TCRdb reprocessed the 5' RACE reads via MiXCR and lists one record per CDR3 protein. Of about 92,000 distinct CDR3 sequences in the sample, 8.8% were seen once. The ends lost 5 bases at V and 7 bases at J; junction bases unmatched: 7. Germline V gene data show CDR1 as SGHVS and CDR2 as FNYEAQ. The CDR3 is 15 amino acids. Notes on the study in general: Clones linked to disease were reported to show significant enrichment in matched ankylosing spondylitis synovial fluid. Clones that were linked to disease were CD8+ and were relatively rare in peripheral blood. In the blood and synovial fluid of reactive arthritis, some motif variants had been previously reported.

The source is a male donor with ankylosing spondylitis or in good health (not recorded which). The genes are TRBV7-6 and TRBJ2-2; 10 bases are a match to TRBD1. Input material: blood, either unsorted or a sorted T cell fraction (not recorded which). The CDR3 spells CASSPTGGGLGELFF. The CDR3 DNA reads TGTGCCAGCAGCCCGACAGGGGGCGGACTCGGGGAGCTGTTTTTT.